A single sample gave rise to the 13 T cell receptor beta chains below, sequenced in a study of T-cell memory formation after mild COVID-19. A single record per CDR3 protein comes from TCRdb applying MiXCR to the 5' RACE reads. The table includes approximately 300,000 distinct CDR3 sequences, about 16% detected once. The sample was PBMCs or a T cell subset sorted from them (not recorded which). The source of these receptors is a man between 18 and 35 years old who had mild COVID-19 (a few samples of this study predate the infection). Cell type and time point are not known.

This clonotype was counted only a few times. The CDR3, as DNA: TGTGCCAGCAGCCAAGGGTCCAACAATGAGCAGTTCTTC. As protein: CASSQGSNNEQFF. The chain combines TRBV3-1 with TRBJ2-1; no reliable D call. Between the trimmed V and J ends, which lost 1 base and 5 bases, there was a span of 6 bases. Germline CDR1 LGHDT, CDR2 YNNKEL (reference sequence). The CDR3 spans 13 residues.

The sample holds many counts of this clonotype. V gene TRBV28 combines with J gene TRBJ1-2, with a possible D match to TRBD1 (6 bases). The CDR3 is 12 residues long. Germline CDR1 reads MDHEN; CDR2 reads SYDVKM. The germline V and J ends were trimmed by 8 bases and 2 bases, with 9 bases remaining between them. CDR3 sequence (DNA): TGTGCCAGCGAAGACAGGAACTATGGCTACACCTTC. This gives the protein CASEDRNYGYTF.

The chain links TRBV20-1 to TRBJ1-1; D is possibly TRBD1 (6 bases). V was trimmed by 0 bases and J by 5 bases, leaving 16 bases between them. CDR3 size: 15 residues. Germline assignment: CDR1 DFQATT and CDR2 SNEGSKA (reference sequence). The CDR3, as DNA: TGCAGTGCTAGAGAACCACAGGGTTCGCGTACTGAAGCTTTCTTT. As protein: CSAREPQGSRTEAFF.

The chain combines TRBV2 with TRBJ1-5, with D perhaps matching TRBD1 (6 bases). Germline V lookup: CDR1 SNHLY, CDR2 FYNNEI. Trimming cost V 3 bases and J 5 bases, with 11 bases left between them. The CDR3 runs to 14 residues. The CDR3 sequence is CASSDRGVYQPQHF. CDR3 sequence (DNA): TGTGCCAGCAGTGACAGGGGTGTATATCAGCCCCAGCATTTT. Drawing the rest from reference TRBV2 and TRBJ1-5, the complete variable domain is EPEVTQTPSHQVTQMGQEVILRCVPISNHLYFYWYRQILGQKVEFLVSFYNNEISEKSEIFDDQFSVERPDGSNFTLKIRSTKLEDSAMYFCASSDRGVYQPQHFGDGTRLSIL.

The chain combines TRBV9 with TRBJ2-5; the match to TRBD2 covers 8 bases. V shed 4 bases and J 1 base; nucleotides not matched to a gene: 6. This CDR3 comprises 15 residues. Per the germline V gene, CDR1 is SGDLS and CDR2 is YYNGEE. The CDR3 DNA sequence: TGTGCCAGCAGCTCCGGGACTAGTTTCCAAGAGACCCAGTACTTC. Translation: CASSSGTSFQETQYF. Supplemented by reference TRBV9 and TRBJ2-5, the full variable domain reads DSGVTQTPKHLITATGQRVTLRCSPRSGDLSVYWYQQSLDQGLQFLIQYYNGEERAKGNILERFSAQQFPDLHSELNLSSLELGDSALYFCASSSGTSFQETQYFGPGTRLLVL.

This clonotype was counted only a few times. The CDR3 region has the DNA TGTGCCAGCAGCCCCGACCGTTTCTCCCCCACCTACGAGCAGTACTTC. It yields the protein CASSPDRFSPTYEQYF. The chain has TRBV7-2 and TRBJ2-7; D unclear. Per germline, CDR1 SGHTA and CDR2 FQGNSA. The ends were cut back, 5 bases at V and 2 bases at J, with 19 bases in the middle. The CDR3 totals 16 residues.

This chain uses TRBV12-3 or TRBV12-4 with TRBJ1-1; the match to TRBD1 covers 8 bases. CDR3 length: 14 residues. V gave up 6 bases and J gave up 6 bases; unmatched junction bases: 9. CDR3 sequence (DNA): TGTGCCAGCAGGCCCCAGGGGGCGAAGTCTGAAGCTTTCTTT. Translating it yields CASRPQGAKSEAFF.

The genes are TRBV18 and TRBJ2-1, with a weak D call TRBD1 (5 bases). From germline, CDR1 is KGHSH and CDR2 LQKENI. This CDR3 is built from 15 residues. The V gene lost 5 bases and the J gene lost 4 bases, with 15 bases spanning the gap. Written as DNA, the CDR3 is TGTGCCAGCTCATCCCAGGGTCGGGCGTACAATGAGCAGTTCTTC. Its translation: CASSSQGRAYNEQFF.

V and J are TRBV20-1 and TRBJ2-5, with D uncertain. Per germline, CDR1 DFQATT and CDR2 SNEGSKA (reference sequence). Trimming stripped 3 bases from V and 4 bases from J, with 18 bases between. The CDR3 length is 15 residues. DNA for the CDR3: TGCAGTGCTAGTGGGCCGTCCGGGCAGATAGAGACCCAGTACTTC. This gives the protein CSASGPSGQIETQYF.

There are a few counts of this clonotype. V usage is TRBV29-1 and J usage is TRBJ1-2; D is unresolved. This CDR3 region has 14 residues. Trimming pared 7 bases from V and 6 bases from J, leaving 21 bases between. CDR1 is SQVTM, CDR2 ANQGSEA, per germline. CDR3 protein: CSALNTMEADGYTF. CDR3 nucleotide sequence: TGCAGCGCTCTAAATACTATGGAGGCGGATGGCTACACCTTC.

The V and J genes are TRBV7-2 and TRBJ1-2; the D is unclear. The germline gives CDR1 SGHTA, CDR2 FQGNSA. The CDR3 has 17 residues. V was cut by 5 bases and J by 8 bases, with 27 bases left in between. The CDR3 reads CASSPVATGGDAAGYTF. The DNA of the CDR3 is TGTGCCAGCAGCCCCGTCGCGACCGGCGGGGATGCGGCCGGCTACACCTTC. Looking up the rest from reference TRBV7-2 and TRBJ1-2 gives the full variable domain: GAGVSQSPSNKVTEKGKDVELRCDPISGHTALYWYRQSLGQGLEFLIYFQGNSAPDKSGLPSDRFSAERTGGSVSTLTIQRTQQEDSAVYLCASSPVATGGDAAGYTFGSGTRLTVV.

The rearrangement uses TRBV5-1 and TRBJ2-5; 8 bases map to TRBD1. CDR3 length: 14 amino acids. Trimming removed 3 bases from V and 4 bases from J; junction bases left unmatched: 5. Germline CDR1 SGHRS, CDR2 YFSETQ. Written as DNA, the CDR3 is TGCGCCAGCAGCTCCGGGACAGGTGGAGAGACCCAGTACTTC. Its translation: CASSSGTGGETQYF. The full variable domain, in which reference TRBV5-1 and TRBJ2-5 provide the parts outside the CDR3, is KAGVTQTPRYLIKTRGQQVTLSCSPISGHRSVSWYQQTPGQGLQFLFEYFSETQRNKGNFPGRFSGRQFSNSRSEMNVSTLELGDSALYLCASSSGTGGETQYFGPGTRLLVL.

This chain joins TRBV6-6 and TRBJ1-1, with D perhaps matching TRBD1 (6 bases). This CDR3 is 17 amino acids long. V shed 2 bases and J shed 2 bases, with 18 bases lying between them. Germline lookup yields CDR1 MNHNY and CDR2 SVGAGI (reference sequence). CDR3 nucleotide sequence: TGTGCCAGCAGTTACCGACTGGACAGATTCTCTAACACTGAAGCTTTCTTT. Protein: CASSYRLDRFSNTEAFF.